The entry that follows covers one T cell receptor (beta chain) sequence. These data come from a study of Ad26.COV2.S vaccination and SARS-CoV-2 variants. Germline CDR1 is MNHEY and CDR2 is SVGEGT. The CDR3 is 15 residues long. The V end lost 4 bases, the J end lost 1 base, and 13 bases lay between the germline ends. The data were produced by immunoSEQ multiplex PCR, yet TCRdb's version contains in-frame clones alone and is incomplete. In the table there are about 350,000 clones, just over 90% of which are singletons. The sequenced sample was peripheral blood, obtained after recovery from COVID-19. This chain links TRBV6-2 or TRBV6-3 with TRBJ1-2, with D unresolved. This sequence originates from a human donor who had recovered from COVID-19. The CDR3 sequence is CASSLSRYFNYGYTF. As DNA, the CDR3 is TGTGCCAGCAGTTTATCAAGGTATTTTAACTATGGCTACACCTTC.